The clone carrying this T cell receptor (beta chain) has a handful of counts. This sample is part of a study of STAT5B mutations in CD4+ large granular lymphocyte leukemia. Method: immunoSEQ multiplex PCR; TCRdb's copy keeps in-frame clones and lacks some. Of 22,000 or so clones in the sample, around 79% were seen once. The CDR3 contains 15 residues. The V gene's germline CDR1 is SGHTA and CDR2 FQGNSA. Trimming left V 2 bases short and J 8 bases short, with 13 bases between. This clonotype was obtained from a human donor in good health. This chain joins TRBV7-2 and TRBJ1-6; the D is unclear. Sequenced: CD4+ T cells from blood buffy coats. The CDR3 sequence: CASSLRSLLDSPLHF. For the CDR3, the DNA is TGTGCCAGCAGCTTAAGGTCTCTGCTGGATTCACCCCTCCACTTT.